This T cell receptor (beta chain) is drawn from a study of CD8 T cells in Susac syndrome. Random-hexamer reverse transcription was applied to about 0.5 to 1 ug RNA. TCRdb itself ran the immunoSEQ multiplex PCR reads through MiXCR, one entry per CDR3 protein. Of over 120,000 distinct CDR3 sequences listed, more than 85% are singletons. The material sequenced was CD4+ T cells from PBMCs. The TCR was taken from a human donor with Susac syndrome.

CDR3 nucleotide sequence: TGTGCCTGGAGTGTATTTCGGTTCGGCACTGAAGCTTTCTTT. Its protein product is CAWSVFRFGTEAFF. The V and J genes are TRBV30 and TRBJ1-1; unclear D gene. V was clipped by 0 bases and J by 4 bases, with 12 bases between them. Per germline, CDR1 GTSNPN and CDR2 SVGIG (reference sequence). This CDR3 region has 14 residues.